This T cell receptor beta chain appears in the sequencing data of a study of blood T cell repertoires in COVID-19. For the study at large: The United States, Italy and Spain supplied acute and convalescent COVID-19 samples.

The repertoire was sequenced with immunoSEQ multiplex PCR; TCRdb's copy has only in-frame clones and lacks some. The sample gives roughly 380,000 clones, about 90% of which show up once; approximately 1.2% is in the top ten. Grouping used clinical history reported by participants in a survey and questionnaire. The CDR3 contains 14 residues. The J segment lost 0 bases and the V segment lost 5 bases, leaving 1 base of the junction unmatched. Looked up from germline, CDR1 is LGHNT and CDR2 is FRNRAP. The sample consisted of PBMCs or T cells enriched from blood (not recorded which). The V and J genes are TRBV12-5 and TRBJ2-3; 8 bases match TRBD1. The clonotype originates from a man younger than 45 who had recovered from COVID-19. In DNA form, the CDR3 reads TGTGCTAGTGGTACAGGGGGGAGCACAGATACGCAGTATTTT. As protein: CASGTGGSTDTQYF.